Following are 32 T cell receptor beta chains from one sample sequenced in a study of T cells in Graves' hyperthyroidism and ophthalmopathy (dated by TCRdb to between 2018 and 2020). Receptor libraries were prepared by multiplex PCR. These reads were obtained on an Illumina HiSeq 2000. Amplification of TCR beta CDR3 regions was carried out from RNA transcripts. The TCR CDR3 was subjected to a first round of RT-PCR using the HTBI primer set and the Qiagen OneStep RT-PCR kit. TCRdb itself trimmed the public reads at Q25 with fastp, ran MiXCR and retained productive beta chains. When rows share a CDR3 protein, they turn into one entry using the most common DNA and genes. The sample data list 550,000 to 650,000 distinct CDR3 sequences, and 12% to 15% of these were observed just once. The ten top clones hold approximately 15% of the sample. Sequencing used blood. These receptors were obtained from a woman in her 40s with Graves' hyperthyroidism.

This clonotype appeared many times. V usage is TRBV5-1 and J usage is TRBJ2-7, with D perhaps TRBD1 or TRBD2 (5 bases each). Looked up from germline, CDR1 is SGHRS and CDR2 is YFSETQ. V lost 0 bases to trimming and J lost 0 bases, with 10 bases between them. The CDR3 covers 15 residues. CDR3 in DNA: TGCGCCAGCAGCTTGGCCGAGGGGTACTCCTACGAGCAGTACTTC. Residues: CASSLAEGYSYEQYF.

The chain uses TRBV19 and TRBJ2-5, with TRBD1 matching over 7 bases. The V gene's germline CDR1 is LNHDA and CDR2 SQIVND (reference sequence). V dropped 2 bases and J dropped 0; count of bases not matched to a gene: 6. The CDR3 has 16 amino acids. The CDR3 loop is CASSITGTANQETQYF. CDR3 sequence (DNA): TGTGCCAGTAGTATAACCGGGACAGCAAACCAAGAGACCCAGTACTTC.

This clonotype has at least ten counts. The chain couples TRBV7-2 to TRBJ2-7; 11 nucleotides line up with TRBD2. Germline CDR1 is SGHTA and CDR2 is FQGNSA. CDR3 size: 17 residues. The V gene end was trimmed by 5 bases and the J gene end by 5 bases; junction bases not matched to a gene: 14. In DNA, the CDR3 is TGTGCCAGCAGCCGGATGTCCACTAGCGGGAGTAGCCACGAGCAGTACTTC. This encodes CASSRMSTSGSSHEQYF.

This chain connects TRBV29-1 to TRBJ2-7; 7 nucleotides match TRBD1. Germline values: CDR1 SQVTM, CDR2 ANQGSEA. The CDR3 consists of 12 residues. V trimming: 7 bases; J trimming: 5 bases; junction bases outside the gene matches: 8. The CDR3 loop reads CSATRGPNEQYF. In nucleotides, the CDR3 is TGCAGCGCTACAAGGGGGCCCAACGAGCAGTACTTC.

J is TRBJ2-2 and V is TRBV6-4, with TRBD2 matching over 7 bases. This CDR3 region has 15 residues. From germline, CDR1 is MRHNA and CDR2 SNTAGT. The V gene end was trimmed by 6 bases and the J gene end by 0 bases; junction bases not matched to a gene: 4. Here the CDR3 DNA reads TGTGCCAGCAGCGAGACTAGCCCGAACACCGGGGAGCTGTTTTTT. This encodes CASSETSPNTGELFF.

This clonotype was detected only a few times. The chain's CDR3 is CASSIGTTVSYEQYF. The CDR3 DNA reads as TGTGCCAGTAGTATCGGGACAACCGTCTCCTACGAGCAGTACTTC. The V gene is TRBV19, the J gene TRBJ2-7, with a tentative D call TRBD1 (6 bases). Germline V CDR1 and CDR2: LNHDA, SQIVND (reference sequence). The CDR3 has 15 amino acids. Trimming took off 3 bases at V and 0 bases at J, with 12 bases between the two ends.

In this sample, this clonotype turned up many times. This chain connects TRBV12-3 or TRBV12-4 to TRBJ2-7, with D perhaps matching TRBD1 (6 bases). V was trimmed by 1 base and J by 0 bases, leaving 7 bases between them. CDR3 size: 14 residues. In DNA form, the CDR3 reads TGTGCCAGCAGTTTAGTGGACAGCTCCTACGAGCAGTACTTC. Translated: CASSLVDSSYEQYF.

This clonotype has just a few counts. The chain links TRBV11-2 to TRBJ2-5, with a possible D match to TRBD2 (6 bases). Germline CDR1 SGHAT, CDR2 FQNNGV. The V end was cut by 2 bases, the J end by 5 bases, with 18 bases between. This CDR3 is 16 amino acids long. The CDR3 DNA reads as TGTGCCAGCAGCTTACTTAGCGGTCATGACCGGGAGACCCAGTACTTC. It translates to CASSLLSGHDRETQYF.

This clonotype was picked up a small number of times. This sequence may be a read error, since a much larger clone differs from it by one base. The rearrangement links TRBV3-1 to TRBJ2-3; 7 nucleotides match TRBD2. Trimming took 1 base from V and 6 from J; bases not matched to a gene: 7. There are 15 residues in the CDR3. Per the germline V gene, CDR1 is LGHDT and CDR2 is YNNKEL (reference sequence). CDR3 in amino acids: CASSQGGGLPDTQYF. Written as DNA, the CDR3 is TGTGCCAGCAGCCAAGGGGGGGGATTACCGGATACGCAGTATTTT.

At least ten counts were recorded for this clonotype. CDR3 loop: CASHSSDRLIYEQYF. The CDR3 bases are TGTGCCAGCCACTCATCGGACAGGTTAATCTACGAGCAGTACTTC. The V call is TRBV18, the J call TRBJ2-7, with TRBD1 matching 7 bases. CDR1 and CDR2 from the germline V gene are KGHSH and LQKENI. The trim removed 8 bases at V and 3 bases at J, leaving 13 bases unmatched. CDR3 length: 15 residues.

This clonotype came up many times. The rearrangement uses TRBV12-3 or TRBV12-4 and TRBJ1-1; D gene unclear. The CDR3 extends over 13 amino acids. Trimming shortened V by 4 bases and J by 3 bases, and 9 bases separated the two germline ends. CDR3 in DNA: TGTGCCAGCAGTTACCACAGTGACACTGAAGCTTTCTTT. The encoded protein is CASSYHSDTEAFF.

This clonotype showed up many times. The chain carries TRBV5-1 and TRBJ2-1, with D unresolved. Germline V gene lookup returns CDR1 SGHRS and CDR2 YFSETQ. Trimming pared 0 bases from V and 10 bases from J, leaving 8 bases between. The CDR3 covers 12 residues. CDR3 amino acids: CASSLGLEEQFF. The CDR3 DNA sequence: TGCGCCAGCAGCTTGGGCCTCGAGGAGCAGTTCTTC.

This clonotype was counted at least ten times. The chain is built from TRBV7-9 and TRBJ2-2; no reliable D call. V lost 3 bases to trimming and J lost 10 bases, with 6 bases between them. The CDR3 is 11 residues long. Germline V gene sequence: CDR1 SEHNR, CDR2 FQNEAQ (reference sequence). CDR3 sequence reads: CASSFRMELFF. CDR3 sequence (DNA): TGTGCCAGCAGCTTTAGGATGGAGCTGTTTTTT.

This clonotype was observed at least ten times. V is TRBV5-1 and J is TRBJ2-3; D possibly corresponds to TRBD2 (5 bases). Germline CDR1 is SGHRS and CDR2 is YFSETQ. V lost 5 bases and J lost 5, with 12 bases in between. The CDR3 sequence is 13 residues long. In nucleotides, the CDR3 is TGCGCCAGCAGTACCGGGGAACGAGATACGCAGTATTTT. Protein: CASSTGERDTQYF.

This clonotype was picked up a small number of times. Germline and junction disagree at one end, which may indicate a read error. The chain employs TRBV24-1 and TRBJ2-1; D perhaps matches TRBD1 (6 bases). The germline V gene encodes CDR1 KGHDR and CDR2 SFDVKD. The CDR3 runs to 17 residues. In nucleotides, the CDR3 is TGTGCCACCAGTGATCCCCCCGGGACAATCTCCTACAATGGGCAGTTCTTC. It specifies CATSDPPGTISYNGQFF.

This clonotype appeared many times. The rearrangement joins TRBV29-1 to TRBJ2-3; 8 bases match TRBD1. CDR1 and CDR2 (germline): SQVTM, ANQGSEA. The CDR3 is made up of 14 amino acids. V lost 6 bases to trimming and J lost 1 base; unmatched junction nucleotides: 6. The CDR3 sequence is CSVSGGQGTDTQYF. The CDR3 coding sequence is TGCAGCGTCAGTGGGGGACAGGGCACAGATACGCAGTATTTT.

V gene TRBV29-1 combines with J gene TRBJ2-3, with TRBD1 identical over 8 bases. The CDR3 is 13 amino acids. V gave up 6 bases and J gave up 6 bases; unmatched junction bases: 8. Germline V gene data show CDR1 as SQVTM and CDR2 as ANQGSEA. The CDR3 DNA reads as TGCAGCGTGGCTCAGGGGGCGAAGGATACGCAGTATTTT. Its protein is CSVAQGAKDTQYF.

There are many counts of this clonotype. The V call is TRBV2, the J call TRBJ2-3; D is possibly TRBD1 (6 bases). The CDR3 has 14 amino acids. From germline, CDR1 is SNHLY and CDR2 FYNNEI. Trimming pared 8 bases from V and 9 bases from J, leaving 21 bases between. The CDR3 reads CASVFSEQGTTQYF. The CDR3 DNA reads as TGTGCCAGCGTCTTCTCGGAGCAGGGGACGACGCAGTATTTT.

This clonotype was counted ten times or more. The rearrangement joins TRBV3-1 to TRBJ2-2; D is perhaps TRBD1 (5 bases). The V and J ends lost 0 bases and 5 bases respectively, with 7 bases between them. The germline CDR1 and CDR2 sequences are LGHDT and YNNKEL (reference sequence). The CDR3 is made up of 14 amino acids. The CDR3 region is CASSQETVTGELFF. DNA of the CDR3: TGTGCCAGCAGCCAAGAGACAGTGACCGGGGAGCTGTTTTTT. The full variable domain, with the rest looked up from reference TRBV3-1 and TRBJ2-2, is DTAVSQTPKYLVTQMGNDKSIKCEQNLGHDTMYWYKQDSKKFLKIMFSYNNKELIINETVPNRFSPKSPDKAHLNLHINSLELGDSAVYFCASSQETVTGELFFGEGSRLTVL.

Turning to this clonotype: Since the CDR3 does not end with the conserved phenylalanine or tryptophan, this likely comes from a read error. For the CDR3, the DNA is TGTGCCAGCAGTCCAGGGTCCTACAATGAGCAGTTCCTC. Protein product: CASSPGSYNEQFL. The rearrangement joins TRBV11-2 to TRBJ2-1; D is perhaps TRBD1 (5 bases). The germline V gene encodes CDR1 SGHAT and CDR2 FQNNGV. V lost 6 bases and J 1 base, leaving 7 bases between the germline ends. This CDR3 has 13 amino acids.

At least ten counts were recorded for this clonotype. This sequence joins TRBV12-3 or TRBV12-4 and TRBJ2-1; D gene uncertain. The length of the CDR3 is 10 residues. V was pared by 8 bases and J by 5 bases, with 4 bases between. The CDR3, as DNA: TGTGCCAGCGGGGACAATGAGCAGTTCTTC. Residues: CASGDNEQFF.

This clonotype was counted between two and nine times. This clone may be a read error of a much larger clone one base away. CDR3 sequence (DNA): TGTGCCAGCAGTTTGGATAACTCCTACGAGCAGTGCTTC. This sequence encodes CASSLDNSYEQCF. The chain couples TRBV28 to TRBJ2-7; D remains ambiguous. Germline V gene data show CDR1 as MDHEN and CDR2 as SYDVKM. The CDR3 consists of 13 residues.

This clonotype occurred many times. The chain combines TRBV5-1 with TRBJ1-1; 10 bases map to TRBD1. CDR3 size: 12 residues. V was clipped by 3 bases and J by 8 bases; unmatched bases: 1. The V gene's germline CDR1 is SGHRS and CDR2 YFSETQ. In DNA, the CDR3 is TGCGCCAGCAGCTCGGACAGGGGGGAAGCTTTCTTT. Translation: CASSSDRGEAFF.

The chain uses TRBV29-1 and TRBJ1-2; no clear D gene. This CDR3 region has 15 residues. Germline values: CDR1 SQVTM, CDR2 ANQGSEA. Trimming took off 3 bases at V and 4 bases at J, with 18 bases between the two ends. CDR3 loop: CSVDGTAGRFYGYTF. The CDR3 DNA reads as TGCAGCGTTGACGGTACGGCTGGTCGGTTCTATGGCTACACCTTC. Full variable domain (missing parts from reference TRBV29-1 and TRBJ1-2): SAVISQKPSRDICQRGTSLTIQCQVDSQVTMMFWYRQQPGQSLTLIATANQGSEATYESGFVIDKFPISRPNLTFSTLTVSNMSPEDSSIYLCSVDGTAGRFYGYTFGSGTRLTVV.

This clonotype has ten or more counts. The V call is TRBV5-1, the J call TRBJ2-7; the match to TRBD1 covers 11 bases. V lost 3 bases and J lost 3; bases outside the gene matches: 8. The CDR3 covers 16 residues. Germline lookup yields CDR1 SGHRS and CDR2 YFSETQ. The CDR3 spells CASSSPGTGGFYEQYF. DNA for the CDR3: TGCGCCAGCAGCTCACCCGGGACAGGGGGTTTCTACGAGCAGTACTTC. Drawing the rest from reference TRBV5-1 and TRBJ2-7, the complete variable domain is KAGVTQTPRYLIKTRGQQVTLSCSPISGHRSVSWYQQTPGQGLQFLFEYFSETQRNKGNFPGRFSGRQFSNSRSEMNVSTLELGDSALYLCASSSPGTGGFYEQYFGPGTRLTVT.

The chain joins TRBV4-2 to TRBJ2-5; TRBD2 might be the D (6 bases). CDR1 is LGHNA, CDR2 YNFKEQ, per germline. The ends were cut back, 0 bases at V and 5 bases at J, with 10 bases in the middle. The CDR3 is 14 residues long. In DNA form, the CDR3 reads TGTGCCAGCAGCCAAGATTACCGGGGGGAGACCCAGTACTTC. It translates to CASSQDYRGETQYF.

This clonotype was seen a handful of times. V is TRBV6-5 and J is TRBJ2-3, with TRBD2 as a possible D gene (7 bases). V lost 0 bases and J 8 bases, leaving 12 bases between the germline ends. Germline CDR1 and CDR2: MNHEY and SVGAGI. The CDR3 has 14 amino acids. The chain's CDR3 is CASSYSEGGGTQYF. As DNA, the CDR3 is TGTGCCAGCAGTTACTCCGAGGGGGGGGGTACGCAGTATTTT.

The rearrangement links TRBV30 to TRBJ1-6; maybe TRBD1 (5 bases). This CDR3 comprises 14 residues. Germline-derived CDR1 and CDR2 are GTSNPN and SVGIG (reference sequence). The V gene lost 2 bases and the J gene lost 8 bases, with 13 bases spanning the gap. Here the CDR3 reads CAWSRGGGDSPLHF. The DNA of the CDR3 is TGTGCCTGGAGTCGCGGGGGGGGGGATTCACCCCTCCACTTT.

This clonotype was seen more than once but under ten times. The chain combines TRBV20-1 with TRBJ2-3; D is perhaps TRBD1 or TRBD2 (6 bases each). Trimming left V 1 base short and J 5 bases short, with 22 bases between. The germline V gene has CDR1 DFQATT and CDR2 SNEGSKA (reference sequence). CDR3 length: 17 amino acids. The CDR3 coding sequence is TGCAGTGCTAGAGGCTTCGAAGGGGGGAGGCGAATAGATACGCAGTATTTT. Residues: CSARGFEGGRRIDTQYF.

This clonotype was seen ten or more times. The rearrangement uses TRBV12-3 or TRBV12-4 and TRBJ2-1; 11 nucleotides align to TRBD2. Trimming at V came to 2 bases and at J to 7 bases, leaving 7 bases not matched to a gene. The CDR3 is made up of 16 amino acids. The CDR3 protein is CASSLSLAGGRNEQFF. CDR3 DNA sequence: TGTGCCAGCAGTTTAAGCCTAGCGGGAGGCCGAAATGAGCAGTTCTTC.

This clonotype was picked up a small number of times. The chain couples TRBV25-1 to TRBJ1-3; D remains ambiguous. The CDR3 is 15 amino acids. CDR1 and CDR2 from the germline V gene are MGHDK and SYGVNS. V was shortened by 2 bases and J by 7 bases, with 15 bases between the two germline ends. CDR3 sequence: CASSEPTVLGNTIYF. CDR3 DNA sequence: TGTGCCAGCAGTGAACCCACGGTCCTAGGGAACACCATATATTTT.

This clonotype was counted at least ten times. The chain uses TRBV5-1 and TRBJ1-1, with D maybe TRBD1 (5 bases). The CDR3 loop spans 14 amino acids. Germline V gene data show CDR1 as SGHRS and CDR2 as YFSETQ. Trimming removed 0 bases from V and 6 bases from J, with 12 bases in between. CDR3 sequence: CASSLELGAAEAFF. CDR3 DNA: TGCGCCAGCAGCTTGGAATTAGGGGCGGCTGAAGCTTTCTTT.